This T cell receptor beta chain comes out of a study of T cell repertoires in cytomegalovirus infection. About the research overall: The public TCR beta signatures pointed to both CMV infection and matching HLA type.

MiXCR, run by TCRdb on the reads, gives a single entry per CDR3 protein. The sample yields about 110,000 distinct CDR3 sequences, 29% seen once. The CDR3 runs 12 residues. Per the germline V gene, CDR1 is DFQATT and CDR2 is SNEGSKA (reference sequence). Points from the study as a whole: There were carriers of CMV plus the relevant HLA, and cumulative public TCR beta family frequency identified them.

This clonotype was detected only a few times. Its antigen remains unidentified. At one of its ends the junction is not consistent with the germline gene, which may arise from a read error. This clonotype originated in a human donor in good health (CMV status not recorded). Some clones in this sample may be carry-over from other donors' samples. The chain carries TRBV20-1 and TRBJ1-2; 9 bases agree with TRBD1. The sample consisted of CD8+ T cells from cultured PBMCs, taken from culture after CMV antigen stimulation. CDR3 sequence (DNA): TGCAGTGCTAGAGGGCTGAAGGACAGGGGACACTTC. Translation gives CSARGLKDRGHF.